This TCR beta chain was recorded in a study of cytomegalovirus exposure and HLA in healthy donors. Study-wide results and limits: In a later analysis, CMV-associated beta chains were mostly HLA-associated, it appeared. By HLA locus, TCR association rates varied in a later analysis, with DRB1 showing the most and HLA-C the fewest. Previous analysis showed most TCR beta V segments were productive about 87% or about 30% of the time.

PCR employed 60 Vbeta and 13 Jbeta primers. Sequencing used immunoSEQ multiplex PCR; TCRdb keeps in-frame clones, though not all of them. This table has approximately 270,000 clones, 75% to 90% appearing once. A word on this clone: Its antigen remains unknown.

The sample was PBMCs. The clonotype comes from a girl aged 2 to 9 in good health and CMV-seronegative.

CDR3 nucleotides: TGTGCCAGCAGTTTACGGGAGGGATGGTCACCCCTCCACTTT. Its translation: CASSLREGWSPLHF. The chain is built from TRBV27 and TRBJ1-6; the D is unclear. Trimming removed 2 bases at V and 10 bases at J, with 12 bases between. Germline CDR1 is MNHEY and CDR2 is SMNVEV (reference sequence). The CDR3 has 14 amino acids.